This TCR beta chain emerged from a study of blood T cell repertoires in COVID-19 (dated by TCRdb to the early 2020s). About the full investigation: Samples covering the acute and convalescent phases of COVID-19 were provided by collaborators in the United States, Italy and Spain. The material from the prospective study consisted of cDNA or gDNA derived from T cells, B-cell-depleted T cells, or PBMCs. Deeply sampled blood TCRbeta repertoires from subjects exposed to, actively infected with, or recovered from COVID-19 were included in the dataset. The repertoires were released in a freely available public database meant as a resource for research on the immune response to SARS-CoV-2. Samples were obtained from the ongoing ImmuneRACE study (first 160 participants) and from some 1,200 subjects provided by 6 global collaborators. Sample metadata almost always included a de-identified subject ID, COVID-19 status, age in years and sex. HLA class I and class II types, where available, came from metadata supplied by the sample provider rather than from assay-based typing. Study-level results and caveats: How much clinical and demographic metadata was included differed by source and by participant, and the metadata was provided uncurated.

As concerns this clone: It has no known antigen specificity. Base qualities are not provided; no much larger clone lies one nucleotide away.

One collaborating source in Seattle enrolled patients while the patients were actively infected and followed the patients over time throughout the course of disease. Collaborating institutions collected whole blood in K2EDTA tubes following their own protocols. For TCRbeta analysis, collaborators shipped samples as frozen whole blood, isolated PBMCs, or DNA extracted from either of those sample types. The cysteine opens and the phenylalanine closes a CDR3 of 11 amino acids. Only the CDR3 DNA stays, 33 bases, in frame from base 1. Reading the germline V gene gives CDR1 MNHEY and CDR2 SVGAGI. V lost 6 bases and J lost 4 bases; the stretch between them is 6 bases long. TCRbeta CDR3 regions were amplified from genomic DNA using the immunoSEQ Assay, a bias-controlled multiplex PCR. The paper's processing steps were these. Within the assay, amplification of reference gene primers was used to estimate how many nucleated cells each sample contained. To quantify the absolute abundance of each unique TCRbeta CDR3 rearrangement, sequence reads were collapsed and filtered. For each sample, productive Simpson clonality was calculated as the square root of Simpson's diversity index over productive rearrangements. TCRdb mirrors the immuneACCESS table, restricted to in-frame sequences. Some clones are absent from its copies; in checked studies, under half trace to an unresolved V gene, and the reason for the others is unknown. That table is the source of V, J and clone size, and D and trimming were worked out from the DNA. This sample holds 150,000 to 200,000 clones; around 84% were observed only once. The ten largest clonotypes hold more than 14% of the sample.

The sequencing sample was made of peripheral blood. The V and J segments used are TRBV6-5 and TRBJ1-1, and TRBD1 may be the D gene, going by 5 matching bases. The receptor was isolated from a woman in her 70s with COVID-19, enrolled during active disease. CDR3 region: CASRQATEAFF. Here is the DNA: TGTGCCAGCAGACAGGCCACTGAAGCTTTCTTT.